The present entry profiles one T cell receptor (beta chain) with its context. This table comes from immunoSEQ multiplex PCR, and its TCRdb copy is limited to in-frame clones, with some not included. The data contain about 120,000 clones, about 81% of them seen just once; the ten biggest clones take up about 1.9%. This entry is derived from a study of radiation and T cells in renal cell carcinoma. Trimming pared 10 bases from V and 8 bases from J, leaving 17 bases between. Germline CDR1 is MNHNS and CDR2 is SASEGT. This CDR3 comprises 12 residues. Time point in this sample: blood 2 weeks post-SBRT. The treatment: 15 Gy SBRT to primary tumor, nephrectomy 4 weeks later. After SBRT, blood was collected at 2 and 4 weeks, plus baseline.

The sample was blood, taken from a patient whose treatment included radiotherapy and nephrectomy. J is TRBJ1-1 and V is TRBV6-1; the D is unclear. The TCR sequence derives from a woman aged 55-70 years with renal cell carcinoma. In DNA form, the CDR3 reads TGTGCCATCTCCGACGGAACAACCGAAGCTTTCTTT. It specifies CAISDGTTEAFF.